These 5 T cell receptor beta chains share one sample of origin, sequenced in a study of beta chain features in type 1 diabetes. What was sequenced were expressed TCRB transcripts, since all of the isolated RNA had been reverse transcribed. Produced via immunoSEQ multiplex PCR; TCRdb's table is partial and in-frame only. The data show under 950,000 clones, roughly a sixth seen once. The sample was naive CD4+ T cells from blood. Every receptor here comes from a woman younger than 30 in good health.

This clone was seen a handful of times. The chain joins TRBV6-5 to TRBJ2-7, with TRBD1 matching 8 bases. This CDR3 comprises 14 residues. Losses at the gene ends were 6 bases for V and 0 bases for J; bases not matched to a gene: 4. CDR1 is MNHEY and CDR2 is SVGAGI in the germline V gene. In DNA, the CDR3 is TGTGCCAGCAGGCGACAGGGGCACTCCTACGAGCAGTACTTC. Its translation: CASRRQGHSYEQYF.

The chain couples TRBV25-1 to TRBJ1-2; the D is unclear. Deletions cut 2 bases from V and 3 bases from J, with 10 bases between. Germline V gene data show CDR1 as MGHDK and CDR2 as SYGVNS. The CDR3 has 14 amino acids. The CDR3 bases are TGTGCCAGCAGTGAAAACTCGGCACACTATGGCTACACCTTC. This encodes CASSENSAHYGYTF.

The chain couples TRBV19 to TRBJ1-1, with D perhaps matching TRBD1 (6 bases). V was shortened by 7 bases and J by 4 bases, with 22 bases between the two germline ends. Looked up from germline, CDR1 is LNHDA and CDR2 is SQIVND (reference sequence). CDR3 length: 16 residues. The CDR3 loop is CASTLRSRGAFTEAFF. CDR3 coding DNA: TGTGCCAGTACCCTCAGAAGCCGGGGGGCATTCACTGAAGCTTTCTTT.

A few counts support this clone. This chain uses TRBV7-2 with TRBJ1-5; TRBD1 agrees at 7 bases. The J segment lost 2 bases and the V segment lost 5 bases, leaving 12 bases of the junction unmatched. CDR1 is SGHTA, CDR2 FQGNSA, per germline. The CDR3 runs to 17 residues. Written as DNA, the CDR3 is TGTGCCAGCAGCCACCAAGGACAGGCTAACGGCAATCAGCCCCAGCATTTT. Its protein is CASSHQGQANGNQPQHF. Drawing the rest from reference TRBV7-2 and TRBJ1-5, the complete variable domain is GAGVSQSPSNKVTEKGKDVELRCDPISGHTALYWYRQSLGQGLEFLIYFQGNSAPDKSGLPSDRFSAERTGGSVSTLTIQRTQQEDSAVYLCASSHQGQANGNQPQHFGDGTRLSIL.

This clone appeared many times. V and J are TRBV21-1 and TRBJ2-7; TRBD2 was called by the table and not checked on the DNA. TRBV21-1 is a pseudogene segment. The CDR3 covers 15 residues. The CDR3 coding sequence is TGTGCCAGCAGCGTACCGAAGGGAGGATTCTACGAGCAGTACTTC. Protein: CASSVPKGGFYEQYF.